This TCR beta chain was captured by sequencing in a study of PD-L1 blockade in urothelial cancer. Time point in this sample: peripheral blood 6 weeks after treatment start. The table came from immunoSEQ multiplex PCR; TCRdb's copy has only in-frame clones and leaves some out. The table records 75,000 to 95,000 clones, 75% to 95% of them present only once. The specimen comprised PBMCs, sampled around atezolizumab (anti-PD-L1) treatment. This TCR derives from a woman of 80 years or more with urothelial cancer.

CDR3 loop: CASSPGTSGTDTQYF. The CDR3 DNA follows: TGTGCCAGCTCACCAGGGACTAGCGGCACAGATACGCAGTATTTT. The rearrangement joins TRBV18 to TRBJ2-3, with 10 bases identical to TRBD2. Losses at the gene ends were 2 bases for V and 1 base for J; bases not matched to a gene: 0. Germline V gives CDR1 KGHSH, CDR2 LQKENI. CDR3 length: 15 residues. Full variable domain (rest looked up from reference TRBV18 and TRBJ2-3): NAGVMQNPRHLVRRRGQEARLRCSPMKGHSHVYWYRQLPEEGLKFMVYLQKENIIDESGMPKERFSAEFPKEGPSILRIQQVVRGDSAAYFCASSPGTSGTDTQYFGPGTRLTVL.